The 25 T cell receptor beta chains reported below all come from one sample, sequenced in a study of a mutant IDH1 vaccine in newly diagnosed glioma. Time point in this sample: baseline, week 1 (first vaccination visit). The treatment denotes: pre-vaccination baseline after standard-of-care therapy. Profiling relied on immunoSEQ multiplex PCR, and the TCRdb table lists in-frame clones only, not all of them. The sample holds fewer than 100,000 clones, 80% to 90% seen once. The sample in question was PBMCs, obtained from a glioma patient treated with radiotherapy, temozolomide or both. These receptors were collected from a woman between 50 and 59 years old with glioma.

The J gene is TRBJ2-2, the V gene TRBV5-1, with D uncertain. The CDR3 runs to 14 residues. Trimming took 2 bases from V and 5 from J, leaving 10 bases between them. Germline V CDR1 and CDR2: SGHRS, YFSETQ. The CDR3 spells CASSLRSPTGELFF. DNA for the CDR3: TGCGCCAGCAGCTTACGAAGTCCGACCGGGGAGCTGTTTTTT.

V usage is TRBV18 and J usage is TRBJ2-1; D gene uncertain. Germline CDR1 is KGHSH and CDR2 is LQKENI. V was cut by 0 bases and J by 4 bases, with 7 bases left in between. This CDR3 contains 14 residues. In DNA, the CDR3 is TGTGCCAGCTCACCACCCGGACCTTACAATGAGCAGTTCTTC. Translated: CASSPPGPYNEQFF.

The chain carries TRBV11-2 and TRBJ2-7; D may be TRBD2 (6 bases). The CDR3 loop spans 17 amino acids. V lost 4 bases to trimming and J lost 0 bases, with 19 bases between them. CDR1 is SGHAT, CDR2 FQNNGV, per germline. The CDR3 DNA sequence: TGTGCCAGCAGCTGGCGAACCGGGACTCTATCCTCCTACGAGCAGTACTTC. It yields the protein CASSWRTGTLSSYEQYF.

The V gene is TRBV7-3, the J gene TRBJ1-2, with a possible D match to TRBD1 (5 bases). Trimming pared 6 bases from V and 0 bases from J, leaving 8 bases between. CDR3 length: 13 amino acids. Per germline, CDR1 SGHTA and CDR2 FQGTGA. The CDR3 loop reads CASRPTANYGYTF. As DNA, the CDR3 is TGTGCCAGCAGGCCGACAGCTAACTATGGCTACACCTTC.

The table lists this clone with a few counts. The genes are TRBV2 and TRBJ2-1, with 11 bases identical to TRBD2. Trimming removed 6 bases from V and 2 bases from J; junction bases left unmatched: 3. The germline V gene encodes CDR1 SNHLY and CDR2 FYNNEI. This CDR3 has 15 amino acids. The CDR3 loop reads CASRVAGGAYNEQFF. The CDR3 DNA sequence: TGTGCCAGCAGAGTAGCGGGAGGGGCCTACAATGAGCAGTTCTTC.

The rearrangement uses TRBV6-1 and TRBJ2-1; 7 nucleotides match TRBD2. J was trimmed by 9 bases and V by 4 bases; bases with no gene match: 12. The V gene's germline CDR1 is MNHNS and CDR2 SASEGT. There are 15 residues in the CDR3. For the CDR3, the DNA is TGTGCCAGCAGTGCGGGGGGACCACACGGCGGTGAGCAGTTCTTC. Translation: CASSAGGPHGGEQFF.

The J gene is TRBJ1-3, the V gene TRBV2; D gene unclear. In germline, CDR1 is SNHLY, CDR2 FYNNEI. V was trimmed by 8 bases and J by 0 bases, leaving 14 bases between them. The length of the CDR3 is 15 residues. CDR3 nucleotides: TGTGCCAGCGTGGGAGATAGGATCTCTGGAAACACCATATATTTT. It yields the protein CASVGDRISGNTIYF. The entire variable domain, with the rest obtained from reference TRBV2 and TRBJ1-3, is as follows: EPEVTQTPSHQVTQMGQEVILRCVPISNHLYFYWYRQILGQKVEFLVSFYNNEISEKSEIFDDQFSVERPDGSNFTLKIRSTKLEDSAMYFCASVGDRISGNTIYFGEGSWLTVV.

This clone was seen just once. The chain links TRBV6-5 to TRBJ2-7, with 9 bases matching TRBD1. The CDR3 is 12 residues long. J was trimmed by 5 bases and V by 5 bases; bases with no gene match: 1. CDR1 and CDR2 from the germline V gene are MNHEY and SVGAGI. CDR3 sequence reads: CASSTGGHEQYF. The CDR3 coding sequence is TGTGCCAGCAGTACAGGGGGCCACGAGCAGTACTTC.

The chain is built from TRBV12-5 and TRBJ2-3; 9 bases are shared with TRBD1. The trim removed 6 bases at V and 2 bases at J, leaving 18 bases unmatched. Germline V gene lookup returns CDR1 LGHNT and CDR2 FRNRAP. This CDR3 is built from 19 residues. DNA of the CDR3: TGTGCTAGTGGGGGCGGACAGGGGAATCCCCACAGACCCACAGATACGCAGTATTTT. It is translated as CASGGGQGNPHRPTDTQYF. The full variable domain, its missing parts supplied by reference TRBV12-5 and TRBJ2-3, is DARVTQTPRHKVTEMGQEVTMRCQPILGHNTVFWYRQTMMQGLELLAYFRNRAPLDDSGMPKDRFSAEMPDATLATLKIQPSEPRDSAVYFCASGGGQGNPHRPTDTQYFGPGTRLTVL.

V and J are TRBV5-8 and TRBJ2-1, with 9 bases identical to TRBD1. V was pared by 6 bases and J by 14 bases, with 6 bases of the junction left unmatched. Germline V gives CDR1 SGHTS, CDR2 YDEGEE. CDR3 size: 11 residues. CDR3 residues: CASTNRDREFF. In DNA form, the CDR3 reads TGTGCCAGCACAAACCGGGACAGGGAGTTCTTC.

The J gene is TRBJ2-1, the V gene TRBV20-1; no firm D call. Trimming left V 6 bases short and J 7 bases short, with 10 bases between. This CDR3 region has 11 residues. Germline values: CDR1 DFQATT, CDR2 SNEGSKA (reference sequence). The CDR3 DNA sequence: TGCAGTGCCGACCGCGAAAATGAGCAGTTCTTC. It translates to CSADRENEQFF.

V gene TRBV29-1 combines with J gene TRBJ1-4; perhaps TRBD1 as D (5 bases). The CDR3 spans 17 residues. The V and J ends lost 7 bases and 8 bases respectively, with 29 bases between them. The germline V gene encodes CDR1 SQVTM and CDR2 ANQGSEA. In DNA form, the CDR3 reads TGCAGCGCCCATAAGGGAGGGGACCTTTGGGGAGCCGAAAAACTGTTTTTT. Protein: CSAHKGGDLWGAEKLFF.

The rearrangement joins TRBV28 to TRBJ2-2; 14 nucleotides match TRBD2. Per germline, CDR1 MDHEN and CDR2 SYDVKM. Unmatched junction bases numbered 11, after V lost 5 bases and J lost 6 bases. CDR3 length: 18 amino acids. Written as DNA, the CDR3 is TGTGCCAGCAGTCCTCGACTAGCGGGAGGGCCGGGGTCCGGGGAGCTGTTTTTT. The encoded protein is CASSPRLAGGPGSGELFF.

This chain joins TRBV5-6 and TRBJ2-7, with D perhaps TRBD2 (6 bases). Germline values: CDR1 SGHDT, CDR2 YYEEEE. The CDR3 runs to 14 residues. Trimming stripped 0 bases from V and 2 bases from J, with 9 bases between. The CDR3 loop is CASSLVGTPYEQYF. The CDR3 DNA follows: TGTGCCAGCAGCTTGGTAGGGACTCCCTACGAGCAGTACTTC.

The V call is TRBV21-1, the J call TRBJ1-1. TRBV21-1 is annotated as a pseudogene. This CDR3 is 13 amino acids long. The CDR3 loop is CASSRTINTEAFF. The DNA of the CDR3 is TGTGCCAGCAGCAGGACCATTAACACTGAAGCTTTCTTT.

CDR3 sequence: CASSLEDRGHEKLFF. The CDR3 DNA reads as TGCGCCAGCAGCTTGGAGGACAGGGGTCATGAAAAACTGTTTTTT. The chain uses TRBV5-1 and TRBJ1-4, with 9 bases matching TRBD1. The junction had 3 bases not matched to a gene; V was cut back by 0 bases and J by 6 bases. The germline V gene encodes CDR1 SGHRS and CDR2 YFSETQ. The CDR3 length is 15 residues.

The rearrangement links TRBV27 to TRBJ2-6, with D perhaps matching TRBD2 (5 bases). Germline V gives CDR1 MNHEY, CDR2 SMNVEV (reference sequence). This CDR3 region has 20 residues. Trimming left V 7 bases short and J 0 bases short, with 25 bases between. The CDR3 DNA reads as TGTGCCAGCACCAGTTATTTGAGGGCCAAGTATAGCTCTGGGGCCAACGTCCTGACTTTC. It codes for CASTSYLRAKYSSGANVLTF.

The gene calls are TRBV28 and TRBJ1-4; tentative D call: TRBD1 (5 bases). The CDR3 is 17 amino acids. V gave up 2 bases and J gave up 1 base, with 14 bases separating them. Germline-derived CDR1 and CDR2 are MDHEN and SYDVKM. CDR3 in amino acids: CASSLPLTGGTNEKLFF. The CDR3 coding sequence is TGTGCCAGCAGTTTACCCCTGACGGGGGGAACTAATGAAAAACTGTTTTTT.

The chain recombines TRBV15 with TRBJ1-3; a weak D match, TRBD1 (5 bases). The V end was cut by 4 bases, the J end by 0 bases, with 13 bases between. The CDR3 extends over 16 amino acids. Germline assignment: CDR1 LNHNV and CDR2 YYDKDF (reference sequence). CDR3 coding DNA: TGTGCCACCAGCAAACAGGTGGCCTTCTCTGGAAACACCATATATTTT. Protein: CATSKQVAFSGNTIYF.

The gene calls are TRBV13 and TRBJ2-2; TRBD2 agrees at 7 bases. The CDR3 extends over 15 amino acids. The junction had 5 bases not matched to a gene; V was cut back by 4 bases and J by 3 bases. Germline values: CDR1 PRHDT, CDR2 FYEKMQ (reference sequence). The CDR3: CASSYGTIYTGELFF. The CDR3 region has the DNA TGTGCCAGCAGCTACGGGACTATATACACCGGGGAGCTGTTTTTT.

The genes are TRBV9 and TRBJ2-6; D is unresolved. This CDR3 region has 13 residues. V gave up 7 bases and J gave up 9 bases, with 14 bases separating them. Germline loops: CDR1 SGDLS, CDR2 YYNGEE. The CDR3 DNA sequence: TGTGCCAGCTCAGACTCCCCAGGCAACGTCCTGACTTTC. As protein: CASSDSPGNVLTF.

This chain joins TRBV18 and TRBJ2-2; 14 bases match TRBD2. Looked up from germline, CDR1 is KGHSH and CDR2 is LQKENI. Trimming cost V 3 bases and J 0 bases; bases outside gene matches: 0. This CDR3 has 17 residues. Here the CDR3 reads CASSPTSGRANTGELFF. The CDR3 bases are TGTGCCAGCTCACCGACTAGCGGGAGGGCGAACACCGGGGAGCTGTTTTTT.

This sequence joins TRBV2 and TRBJ1-2; D uncertain. Trimming took off 5 bases at V and 8 bases at J, with 12 bases between the two ends. The CDR3 loop spans 12 amino acids. Germline CDR1 is SNHLY and CDR2 is FYNNEI. The CDR3 region has the DNA TGTGCCAGCAGTTCCGGGCCGCCCGGCTACACCTTC. Residues: CASSSGPPGYTF. Full variable domain (missing parts from reference TRBV2 and TRBJ1-2): EPEVTQTPSHQVTQMGQEVILRCVPISNHLYFYWYRQILGQKVEFLVSFYNNEISEKSEIFDDQFSVERPDGSNFTLKIRSTKLEDSAMYFCASSSGPPGYTFGSGTRLTVV.

The chain recombines TRBV28 with TRBJ2-7; D unresolved. Germline CDR1 is MDHEN and CDR2 is SYDVKM. V was cut by 10 bases and J by 2 bases, with 9 bases left in between. The length of the CDR3 is 11 residues. The CDR3 loop is CATVRTYEQYF. CDR3 coding DNA: TGTGCCACCGTACGAACCTACGAGCAGTACTTC.

CDR3 sequence (DNA): TGTGCCAGCAGGATGAACAGGGTCAATGAGCAGTTCTTC. Its translation is CASRMNRVNEQFF. This chain connects TRBV6-6 to TRBJ2-1; the D gene is possibly TRBD1 (6 bases). This CDR3 has 13 amino acids. The germline CDR1 and CDR2 sequences are MNHNY and SVGAGI (reference sequence). The germline V and J ends were trimmed by 6 bases and 6 bases, with 12 bases remaining between them.